This T cell receptor (beta chain) was sequenced for a study of blood T cell repertoires in COVID-19. Per germline, CDR1 SGHDT and CDR2 YYEEEE. The CDR3 loop spans 16 amino acids. Unmatched junction bases numbered 8, after V lost 4 bases and J lost 2 bases. Authors' methods: From reference gene primer amplification, estimates of nucleated cell counts were derived. Sequenced by immunoSEQ multiplex PCR; TCRdb stores in-frame clones only, minus some. From that table come the V and J calls and clone size; the DNA was used to work out D and trimming. The table has a few hundred thousand clones, 60% to 75% seen once.

Material for sequencing was peripheral blood. The source of this sequence is a woman aged 80 or older with acute or convalescent COVID-19. The genes are TRBV5-6 and TRBJ2-5, with TRBD2 matching over 10 bases. The chain's CDR3 is CASSTPGLATQETQYF. The CDR3 coding sequence is TGTGCCAGCAGCACTCCGGGACTAGCGACTCAAGAGACCCAGTACTTC.